This section outlines one TCR beta chain sequence together with its context. It was the approximately 120-subject validation cohort, separate from the roughly 700-subject first cohort, to which the donors belonged. The sample originates from a study of cytomegalovirus exposure and HLA in healthy donors. Libraries were prepared by immunoSEQ multiplex PCR; TCRdb keeps only in-frame clonotypes and omits some of them. The sample carries roughly 130,000 clones, approximately 91% recorded once. CDR3 size: 13 residues. V dropped 6 bases and J dropped 4 bases, with 13 bases sitting between them. CDR1 SGDLS and CDR2 YYNGEE come from the germline V gene.

The chain uses TRBV9 and TRBJ1-1; the D gene is possibly TRBD1 (5 bases). This receptor was taken from a man aged 25 to 40 in good health and CMV-seronegative. Sequenced: PBMCs. CDR3: CASNPSGGTEAFF. The CDR3 DNA follows: TGTGCCAGCAACCCATCCGGGGGCACTGAAGCTTTCTTT.